This passage covers 10 T cell receptor beta chains from one sample sequenced in a study of patients and donors after allogeneic stem cell transplantation. MiXCR, run by TCRdb on the RT-PCR reads, gives a single entry per CDR3 protein. The data hold approximately 410,000 distinct CDR3 sequences, with more than 15% observed a single time. Sequencing input: blood, either unsorted or a sorted T cell fraction (not recorded which). Receptors originate from a human donor who was either an allogeneic HSCT recipient or a stem cell or donor lymphocyte infusion donor (not recorded which). It is not recorded whose cells these are; they may come from a transplant donor.

This clonotype has a handful of counts. The chain couples TRBV5-1 to TRBJ1-1; the D is unclear. The CDR3 sequence is 14 residues long. The germline gives CDR1 SGHRS, CDR2 YFSETQ. Trimming took 4 bases from V and 0 from J, leaving 10 bases between them. The CDR3 region is CASSEGIMNTEAFF. The CDR3 nucleotides read TGCGCCAGCAGCGAAGGGATCATGAACACTGAAGCTTTCTTT.

The sample holds many counts of this clonotype. V is TRBV9 and J is TRBJ2-3, with D tentatively TRBD1 (5 bases). Germline V gene sequence: CDR1 SGDLS, CDR2 YYNGEE. The ends were cut back, 0 bases at V and 6 bases at J, with 8 bases in the middle. This CDR3 has 13 amino acids. The CDR3 loop is CASSVGKGDTQYF. CDR3 nucleotide sequence: TGTGCCAGCAGCGTAGGGAAGGGGGATACGCAGTATTTT.

This clonotype has only a few counts. The V call is TRBV7-8, the J call TRBJ1-2; 12 nucleotides match TRBD1. Losses at the gene ends were 0 bases for V and 5 bases for J; bases not matched to a gene: 10. The germline V gene encodes CDR1 SGHVS and CDR2 FQNEAQ. CDR3 length equals 18 residues. This chain's CDR3 is CASSLALWDRGHLYGYTF. In DNA form, the CDR3 reads TGTGCCAGCAGCTTAGCGCTTTGGGACAGGGGGCACCTTTATGGCTACACCTTC.

The gene calls are TRBV7-8 and TRBJ2-7; D is tentatively TRBD1 or TRBD2 (5 bases each). V lost 0 bases, J lost 5 bases, and 11 bases lay in between. CDR1 is SGHVS, CDR2 FQNEAQ, per germline. This CDR3 has 14 residues. The CDR3 loop reads CASSLAGTHDEQYF. For the CDR3, the DNA is TGTGCCAGCAGCTTAGCAGGGACCCACGACGAGCAGTACTTC.

J is TRBJ2-1 and V is TRBV7-9, with D possibly being TRBD2 (6 bases). Trimming removed 5 bases from V and 8 bases from J, with 22 bases in between. This CDR3 spans 16 amino acids. Germline CDR1 is SEHNR and CDR2 is FQNEAQ (reference sequence). CDR3: CASSTTRLALGDEQFF. In DNA form, the CDR3 reads TGTGCCAGCAGCACTACCCGGCTAGCGTTAGGTGATGAGCAGTTCTTC.

This clonotype was recorded at least ten times. The CDR3 is CATSDYRDRPYNEQFF. The DNA of the CDR3 is TGTGCCACCAGTGATTACCGGGACAGACCTTACAATGAGCAGTTCTTC. The V call is TRBV24-1, the J call TRBJ2-1, with 7 bases identical to TRBD1. This CDR3 region has 16 residues. V shed 2 bases, J shed 4 bases, and the junction held 7 bases outside the gene matches. Germline CDR1 reads KGHDR; CDR2 reads SFDVKD.

J is TRBJ1-1 and V is TRBV5-5; D uncertain. Germline V gives CDR1 SGHKS, CDR2 YYEKEE (reference sequence). CDR3 length: 11 amino acids. V was shortened by 0 bases and J by 6 bases, with 3 bases between the two germline ends. The CDR3 spells CASSLVSEAFF. The CDR3 nucleotides read TGTGCCAGCAGCTTGGTCTCTGAAGCTTTCTTT.

The chain has TRBV4-1 and TRBJ2-3; no firm D call. CDR1 is MGHRA and CDR2 is YSYEKL in the germline V gene. Deletions cut 0 bases from V and 3 bases from J, with 10 bases between. CDR3 length equals 15 residues. CDR3 bases: TGCGCCAGCAGCCAAGAGAGAGGTCGGACAGATACGCAGTATTTT. It is translated as CASSQERGRTDTQYF.

The chain is built from TRBV11-1 and TRBJ1-4; D not resolved. Germline V CDR1 and CDR2: SGHAT, FQDESV (reference sequence). This CDR3 is 13 amino acids long. Trimming removed 3 bases from V and 3 bases from J, with 5 bases in between. CDR3 residues: CASSFRANEKLFF. The CDR3 DNA reads as TGTGCCAGCAGCTTCCGCGCTAATGAAAAACTGTTTTTT. Combining the CDR3 with reference TRBV11-1 and TRBJ1-4 gives the whole variable domain EAEVAQSPRYKITEKSQAVAFWCDPISGHATLYWYRQILGQGPELLVQFQDESVVDDSQLPKDRFSAERLKGVDSTLKIQPAELGDSAMYLCASSFRANEKLFFGSGTQLSVL.

The V gene is TRBV11-3, the J gene TRBJ2-7; D call uncertain. This CDR3 region has 16 residues. Germline V gene lookup returns CDR1 SGHNT and CDR2 YENEEA. Trimming took off 0 bases at V and 3 bases at J, with 15 bases between the two ends. CDR3 sequence: CASSLEGRYIDYEQYF. CDR3 coding DNA: TGTGCCAGCAGCTTAGAAGGACGATATATCGACTACGAGCAGTACTTC. Based on the CDR3 plus reference TRBV11-3 and TRBJ2-7, the full variable domain is EAGVVQSPRYKIIEKKQPVAFWCNPISGHNTLYWYLQNLGQGPELLIRYENEEAVDDSQLPKDRFSAERLKGVDSTLKIQPAELGDSAVYLCASSLEGRYIDYEQYFGPGTRLTVT.